What follows are 30 T cell receptor beta chains derived from one specimen sequenced in a study of blood T cells in healthy people across ages. Using a J-beta primer mix together with a sample-barcoded 5' primer, a second PCR was run for about 7 to 12 cycles. TCRdb recomputed calls from the 5' RACE reads with MiXCR, one row per CDR3 protein. The table lists approximately 850,000 distinct CDR3 sequences, about 42% of them singletons, with about 19% in the top ten. The sample taken for sequencing was blood. These receptors were obtained from a man aged 60 to 75 in good health.

The rearrangement links TRBV7-9 to TRBJ2-7, with 7 bases fitting TRBD1. In germline, CDR1 is SEHNR, CDR2 FQNEAQ (reference sequence). V shed 6 bases, J shed 2 bases, and the junction held 10 bases outside the gene matches. CDR3 length equals 15 residues. The CDR3 DNA follows: TGTGCCAGCAGAACAAAGACAGGGACAACCTACGAGCAGTACTTC. Its protein product is CASRTKTGTTYEQYF.

This rearrangement joins TRBV6-5 to TRBJ2-5; TRBD1 agrees at 9 bases. Germline V gives CDR1 MNHEY, CDR2 SVGAGI. This CDR3 has 17 amino acids. Trimming took 2 bases from V and 6 from J; bases not matched to a gene: 13. The CDR3 DNA is TGTGCCAGCAGTTACCACCTGGGACAGGGTGCTCGGCAGACCCAGTACTTC. This translates into CASSYHLGQGARQTQYF.

This clonotype was detected a few times. This chain connects TRBV7-2 to TRBJ2-5; D is perhaps TRBD2 (6 bases). V was shortened by 5 bases and J by 1 base, with 17 bases between the two germline ends. The CDR3 is 16 residues long. Germline assignment: CDR1 SGHTA and CDR2 FQGNSA. The CDR3 coding sequence is TGTGCCAGCAGCCGCGATCCTTGGACTACCCAAGAGACCCAGTACTTC. Its protein product is CASSRDPWTTQETQYF.

This sequence joins TRBV15 and TRBJ2-5; 10 bases map to TRBD2. The CDR3 consists of 18 residues. The V and J ends lost 2 bases and 11 bases, in that order; junction bases with no gene match: 20. In germline, CDR1 is LNHNV, CDR2 YYDKDF (reference sequence). The DNA for the CDR3 is TGTGCCACCAGCAGATCATACTGGCTAGCGGGGGTCCAGAATGAGCAGTACTTC. Protein product: CATSRSYWLAGVQNEQYF.

The gene calls are TRBV4-3 and TRBJ2-4; maybe TRBD1 (5 bases). CDR1 and CDR2 (germline): LGHNA, YSLEER. The CDR3 length is 17 residues. Between the trimmed V and J ends, which lost 0 bases and 0 bases, there was a span of 12 bases. For the CDR3, the DNA is TGCGCCAGCAGCCAAGATGGTGCAGGGCTAGCCAAAAACATTCAGTACTTC. It yields the protein CASSQDGAGLAKNIQYF.

CDR3 residues: CASSYRGVHNTDTQYF. The CDR3, as DNA: TGTGCCAGCAGTTACCGGGGGGTCCACAACACAGATACGCAGTATTTT. The chain links TRBV6-6 to TRBJ2-3; 7 positions agree with TRBD2. CDR3 size: 16 residues. J was trimmed by 2 bases and V by 2 bases; bases with no gene match: 7. Germline V lookup: CDR1 MNHNY, CDR2 SVGAGI (reference sequence).

The chain links TRBV5-1 to TRBJ2-5, with a tentative D call TRBD1 (6 bases). CDR1 is SGHRS, CDR2 YFSETQ, per germline. The V end lost 4 bases, the J end lost 0 bases, and 10 bases lay between the germline ends. This CDR3 contains 14 residues. The CDR3 protein is CASSRNRDQETQYF. The CDR3 DNA reads TGCGCCAGCAGCCGGAACAGGGACCAAGAGACCCAGTACTTC.

V gene TRBV20-1 combines with J gene TRBJ1-2; D not certain. The CDR3 length is 17 residues. Trimming cost V 3 bases and J 0 bases, with 20 bases left between them. Looked up from germline, CDR1 is DFQATT and CDR2 is SNEGSKA (reference sequence). CDR3 amino acids: CSASLIGRRESNYGYTF. The CDR3 DNA reads as TGCAGTGCTAGCCTGATAGGGAGGAGGGAATCTAACTATGGCTACACCTTC.

The V and J genes are TRBV10-3 and TRBJ1-5; D possibly corresponds to TRBD1 (5 bases). Trimming cost V 7 bases and J 0 bases, with 10 bases left between them. In germline, CDR1 is ENHRY, CDR2 SYGVKD. This CDR3 is 14 amino acids long. CDR3 DNA sequence: TGTGCCATCACTGACAGTTATAGCAATCAGCCCCAGCATTTT. Its protein product is CAITDSYSNQPQHF.

The CDR3 spells CASSTDLGNYGYTF. The CDR3 DNA follows: TGTGCCAGCAGTACCGATTTAGGGAACTATGGCTACACCTTC. This chain links TRBV2 with TRBJ1-2; D unclear. This CDR3 contains 14 residues. V dropped 5 bases and J dropped 2 bases, with 12 bases sitting between them. In germline, CDR1 is SNHLY, CDR2 FYNNEI. The full variable domain, in which reference TRBV2 and TRBJ1-2 provide the parts outside the CDR3, is EPEVTQTPSHQVTQMGQEVILRCVPISNHLYFYWYRQILGQKVEFLVSFYNNEISEKSEIFDDQFSVERPDGSNFTLKIRSTKLEDSAMYFCASSTDLGNYGYTFGSGTRLTVV.

This clonotype was recorded at least ten times. The J gene is TRBJ1-4, the V gene TRBV3-1; no firm D call. V was shortened by 0 bases and J by 5 bases, with 13 bases between the two germline ends. This CDR3 region has 16 residues. From germline, CDR1 is LGHDT and CDR2 YNNKEL (reference sequence). The CDR3 DNA is TGTGCCAGCAGCCAAGATAACGGAAACACAAATGAAAAACTGTTTTTT. This translates into CASSQDNGNTNEKLFF.

This chain uses TRBV3-1 with TRBJ1-3, with 7 bases that match TRBD1. The CDR3 consists of 16 residues. The germline V gene has CDR1 LGHDT and CDR2 YNNKEL (reference sequence). Trimming took 6 bases from V and 0 from J; bases not matched to a gene: 8. CDR3 in DNA: TGTGCCAGCAGTCCGACAGGGCCCCTCTCTGGAAACACCATATATTTT. This translates into CASSPTGPLSGNTIYF.

The gene calls are TRBV2 and TRBJ1-1; tentatively, D is TRBD1 (5 bases). The V gene's germline CDR1 is SNHLY and CDR2 FYNNEI. This CDR3 is 14 amino acids long. The V and J ends lost 2 bases and 5 bases respectively, with 12 bases between them. CDR3 loop: CASSEMGRGTEAFF. As DNA, the CDR3 is TGTGCCAGCAGTGAAATGGGGCGTGGAACTGAAGCTTTCTTT.

V gene TRBV4-1 combines with J gene TRBJ2-1; 11 bases match TRBD2. Germline values: CDR1 MGHRA, CDR2 YSYEKL. This CDR3 has 20 residues. The junction had 17 bases not matched to a gene; V was cut back by 3 bases and J by 4 bases. CDR3 sequence: CASSHYAGTSGPGGYNEQFF. CDR3 nucleotides: TGCGCCAGCAGCCATTACGCCGGGACTAGCGGCCCGGGGGGTTACAATGAGCAGTTCTTC.

In this sample, this clonotype turned up a few times. The chain uses TRBV7-3 and TRBJ2-7; 9 nucleotides align to TRBD2. Matching the DNA end better, TRBJ2-5 makes the J call doubtful. CDR3 length equals 15 residues. Germline V gene data show CDR1 as SGHTA and CDR2 as FQGTGA. CDR3 sequence reads: CASSPSSSGGETQYF. For the CDR3, the DNA is TGTGCCAGCAGCCCCTCCAGTAGCGGGGGTGAGACCCAGTACTTC.

The V and J genes are TRBV5-1 and TRBJ2-2; 9 bases agree with TRBD1. CDR1 SGHRS and CDR2 YFSETQ come from the germline V gene. The length of the CDR3 is 16 residues. Losses at the gene ends were 5 bases for V and 2 bases for J; bases not matched to a gene: 7. The chain's CDR3 is CASRPDRGANTGELFF. The CDR3 DNA follows: TGCGCCAGCAGACCCGACAGGGGGGCAAACACCGGGGAGCTGTTTTTT.

Comment on this clonotype: A much larger clone lies a single base off, so this may be a read error. This chain uses TRBV5-1 with TRBJ1-1; a possible D gene is TRBD1 (6 bases). Trimming pared 10 bases from V and 0 bases from J, leaving 16 bases between. Germline lookup yields CDR1 SGHRS and CDR2 YFSETQ. CDR3 length: 14 amino acids. CDR3 nucleotides: TGCGCCGGCCCCCTTGGGGGCCTGAACACTGAAGCTTTCTTT. It translates to CAGPLGGLNTEAFF.

This clonotype came up many times. The chain employs TRBV5-1 and TRBJ2-1; TRBD1 or TRBD2 may be the D gene (6 bases each). TRBJ2-7 explains the end of the DNA better; the J call may be wrong. CDR3 length: 15 residues. CDR1 and CDR2 (germline): SGHRS, YFSETQ. This CDR3 reads CASSLTGASYNEQYF. The CDR3 DNA follows: TGCGCCAGCAGCTTGACGGGGGCCTCCTACAATGAGCAGTACTTC.

J is TRBJ2-3 and V is TRBV7-9, with TRBD2 matching over 12 bases. CDR3 size: 16 residues. Germline-derived CDR1 and CDR2 are SEHNR and FQNEAQ (reference sequence). J lost 2 bases, V lost 4 bases, and 4 bases had no gene match. The CDR3: CASSSPSGGATDTQYF. In nucleotides, the CDR3 is TGTGCCAGCAGCTCACCTAGCGGGGGGGCCACAGATACGCAGTATTTT.

The V and J genes are TRBV6-2 or TRBV6-3 and TRBJ2-7, with a tentative D call TRBD1 (6 bases). CDR1 and CDR2 from the germline V gene are MNHEY and SVGEGT. The ends were cut back, 6 bases at V and 3 bases at J, with 24 bases in the middle. The CDR3 is 17 amino acids. CDR3 sequence: CASSNEGRGPHFYEQYF. The CDR3 nucleotides read TGTGCCAGCAGCAACGAGGGCAGGGGCCCTCACTTCTACGAGCAGTACTTC.

V and J are TRBV20-1 and TRBJ2-3; tentatively, D is TRBD1 or TRBD2 (5 bases each). Per germline, CDR1 DFQATT and CDR2 SNEGSKA (reference sequence). Trimming stripped 1 base from V and 2 bases from J, with 10 bases between. This CDR3 is built from 14 residues. The DNA for the CDR3 is TGCAGTGCTAGAGGACTCGGGGCCACAGATACGCAGTATTTT. Amino acid sequence: CSARGLGATDTQYF.

The rearrangement joins TRBV7-2 to TRBJ2-1; D call uncertain. This CDR3 has 15 residues. V was clipped by 1 base and J by 7 bases, with 14 bases between them. Germline V gene data show CDR1 as SGHTA and CDR2 as FQGNSA. The CDR3 DNA sequence: TGTGCCAGCAGCTTAGTTTCCCATACAAGTAATGAGCAGTTCTTC. Its protein product is CASSLVSHTSNEQFF.

The V gene is TRBV5-1, the J gene TRBJ1-5; 8 nucleotides match TRBD1. This CDR3 region has 16 residues. Germline V CDR1 and CDR2: SGHRS, YFSETQ. V shed 0 bases and J 2 bases; nucleotides not matched to a gene: 4. CDR3 protein: CASSLEPGQGNQPQHF. For the CDR3, the DNA is TGCGCCAGCAGCTTGGAGCCGGGACAGGGCAATCAGCCCCAGCATTTT.

The chain combines TRBV20-1 with TRBJ2-1; D remains ambiguous. The CDR3 contains 14 residues. In germline, CDR1 is DFQATT, CDR2 SNEGSKA (reference sequence). V was clipped by 6 bases and J by 1 base, with 13 bases between them. CDR3 amino acids: CSALHLISYNEQFF. The CDR3 DNA follows: TGCAGTGCCTTACACCTAATTTCCTACAATGAGCAGTTCTTC.

The V call is TRBV6-6, the J call TRBJ2-7; maybe TRBD2 (6 bases). The J call is uncertain, as TRBJ2-5 better fits the DNA end. From germline, CDR1 is MNHNY and CDR2 SVGAGI (reference sequence). The CDR3 is 15 amino acids. CDR3 amino acids: CASSYSGRGGETQYF. The CDR3 nucleotides are TGTGCCAGCAGTTACTCTGGCCGGGGAGGCGAGACCCAGTACTTC.

This clonotype occurred a few times. The chain is built from TRBV9 and TRBJ1-6; no clear D gene. V lost 0 bases and J 7 bases, leaving 8 bases between the germline ends. Looked up from germline, CDR1 is SGDLS and CDR2 is YYNGEE. The CDR3 has 14 amino acids. Here the CDR3 reads CASSVVPENSPLHF. As DNA, the CDR3 is TGTGCCAGCAGCGTAGTTCCGGAGAATTCACCCCTCCACTTT.

This chain uses TRBV6-2 or TRBV6-3 with TRBJ1-2; D possibly corresponds to TRBD1 (5 bases). The CDR3 sequence is 13 residues long. V lost 4 bases, J lost 6 bases, and 12 bases lay in between. Germline loops: CDR1 MNHEY, CDR2 SVGEGT. For the CDR3, the DNA is TGTGCCAGCAGTTCATACAGGACTCATGGCTACACCTTC. Residues: CASSSYRTHGYTF.

The rearrangement links TRBV7-9 to TRBJ2-5, with D tentatively TRBD1 (7 bases). Germline V gene sequence: CDR1 SEHNR, CDR2 FQNEAQ (reference sequence). Trimming removed 5 bases from V and 4 bases from J, with 17 bases in between. The CDR3 totals 15 residues. The CDR3 bases are TGTGCCAGCAGCCTGACAGCAGGGGGGTTAGAGACCCAGTACTTC. Encoded protein: CASSLTAGGLETQYF.

The chain is built from TRBV30 and TRBJ2-5, with TRBD1 as a possible D gene (5 bases). The V gene's germline CDR1 is GTSNPN and CDR2 SVGIG (reference sequence). The CDR3 contains 14 residues. V lost 4 bases, J lost 0 bases, and 12 bases lay in between. The CDR3 sequence: CAWKKTVNQETQYF. The CDR3 bases are TGTGCCTGGAAGAAGACAGTTAACCAAGAGACCCAGTACTTC.

J is TRBJ1-2 and V is TRBV10-3; D is unresolved. Germline CDR1 is ENHRY and CDR2 is SYGVKD. V lost 3 bases and J lost 2, with 10 bases in between. The CDR3 extends over 14 amino acids. The CDR3 sequence: CAISEWGTNYGYTF. CDR3 coding DNA: TGTGCCATCAGTGAATGGGGAACGAACTATGGCTACACCTTC.